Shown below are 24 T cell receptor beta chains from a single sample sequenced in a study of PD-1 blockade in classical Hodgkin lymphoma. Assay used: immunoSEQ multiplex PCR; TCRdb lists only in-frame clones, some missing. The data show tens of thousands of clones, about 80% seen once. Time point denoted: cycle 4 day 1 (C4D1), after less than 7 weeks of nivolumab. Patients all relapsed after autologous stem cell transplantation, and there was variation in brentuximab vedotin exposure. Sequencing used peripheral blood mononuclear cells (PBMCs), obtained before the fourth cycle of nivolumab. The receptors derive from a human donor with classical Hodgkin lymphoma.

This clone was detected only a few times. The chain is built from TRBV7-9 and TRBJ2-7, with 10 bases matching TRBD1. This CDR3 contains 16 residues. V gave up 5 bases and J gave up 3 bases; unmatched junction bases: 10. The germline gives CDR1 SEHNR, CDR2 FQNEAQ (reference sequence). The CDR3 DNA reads TGTGCCAGCAGCAGATCTTCCGGGACAGGGGTCTACGAGCAGTACTTC. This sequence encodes CASSRSSGTGVYEQYF.

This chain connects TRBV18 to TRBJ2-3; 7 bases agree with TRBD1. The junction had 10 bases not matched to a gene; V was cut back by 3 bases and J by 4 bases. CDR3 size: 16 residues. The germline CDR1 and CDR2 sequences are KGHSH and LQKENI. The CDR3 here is CASSPLGQAKADTQYF. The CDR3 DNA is TGTGCCAGCTCACCGCTCGGACAGGCCAAGGCAGATACGCAGTATTTT.

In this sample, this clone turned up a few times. The CDR3 nucleotides read TGTGCCAGCAGAGTAGAGGTGCAGTTCTTC. This codes for CASRVEVQFF. This chain connects TRBV2 to TRBJ2-1; D gene unclear. Germline values: CDR1 SNHLY, CDR2 FYNNEI. The CDR3 loop spans 10 amino acids. The germline V and J ends were trimmed by 6 bases and 12 bases, with 9 bases remaining between them.

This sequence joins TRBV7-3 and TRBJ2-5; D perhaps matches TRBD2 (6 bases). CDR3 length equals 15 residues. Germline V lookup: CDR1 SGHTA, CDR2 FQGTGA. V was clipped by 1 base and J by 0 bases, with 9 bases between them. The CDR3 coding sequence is TGTGCCAGCAGCTTAAGGGGGGTACACCAAGAGACCCAGTACTTC. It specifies CASSLRGVHQETQYF.

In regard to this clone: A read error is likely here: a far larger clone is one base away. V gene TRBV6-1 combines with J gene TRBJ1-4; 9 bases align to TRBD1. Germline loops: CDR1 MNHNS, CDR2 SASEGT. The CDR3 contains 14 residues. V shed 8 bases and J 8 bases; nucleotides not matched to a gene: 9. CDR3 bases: TGTGCCAGCGGCCGGGACAGGGTACGCGAAAAACTGTTTTTT. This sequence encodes CASGRDRVREKLFF.

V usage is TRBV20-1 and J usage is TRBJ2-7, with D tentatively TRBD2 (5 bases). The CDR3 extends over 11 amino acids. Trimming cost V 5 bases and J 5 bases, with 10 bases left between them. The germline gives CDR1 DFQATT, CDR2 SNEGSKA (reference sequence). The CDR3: CSAQNGDEQYF. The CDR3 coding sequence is TGCAGTGCTCAGAACGGGGACGAGCAGTACTTC.

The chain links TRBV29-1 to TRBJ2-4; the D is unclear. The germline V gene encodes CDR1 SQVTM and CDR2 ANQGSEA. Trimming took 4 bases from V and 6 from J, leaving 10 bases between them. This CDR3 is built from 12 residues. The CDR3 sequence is CSVGGPRNIQYF. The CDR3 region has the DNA TGCAGCGTTGGCGGTCCAAGAAACATTCAGTACTTC.

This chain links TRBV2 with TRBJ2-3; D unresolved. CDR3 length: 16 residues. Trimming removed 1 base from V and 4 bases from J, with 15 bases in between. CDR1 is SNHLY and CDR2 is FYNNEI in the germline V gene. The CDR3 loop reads CASSEDYRLSADTQYF. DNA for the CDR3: TGTGCCAGCAGTGAAGACTACCGATTGAGTGCAGATACGCAGTATTTT.

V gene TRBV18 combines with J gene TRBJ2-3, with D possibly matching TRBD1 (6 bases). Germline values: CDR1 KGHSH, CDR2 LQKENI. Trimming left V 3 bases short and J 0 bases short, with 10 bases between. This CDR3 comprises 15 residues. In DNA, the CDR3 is TGTGCCAGCTCACCGGGGGCGGTTAGCACAGATACGCAGTATTTT. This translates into CASSPGAVSTDTQYF.

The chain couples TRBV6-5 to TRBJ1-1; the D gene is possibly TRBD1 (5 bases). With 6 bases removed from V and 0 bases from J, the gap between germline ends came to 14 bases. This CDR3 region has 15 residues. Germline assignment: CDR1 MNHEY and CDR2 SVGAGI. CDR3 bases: TGTGCCAGCAGCACCGGGGGGGTTGTGAACACTGAAGCTTTCTTT. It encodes CASSTGGVVNTEAFF.

The DNA of the CDR3 is TGTGCCAGCAGTTTTAGGCGGCTAGGAAAGGGTAGCACCGGGGAGCTGTTTTTT. It is translated as CASSFRRLGKGSTGELFF. The rearrangement links TRBV28 to TRBJ2-2, with D hard to call. The CDR3 runs 18 residues. Germline V lookup: CDR1 MDHEN, CDR2 SYDVKM. The germline V and J ends were trimmed by 3 bases and 4 bases, with 21 bases remaining between them.

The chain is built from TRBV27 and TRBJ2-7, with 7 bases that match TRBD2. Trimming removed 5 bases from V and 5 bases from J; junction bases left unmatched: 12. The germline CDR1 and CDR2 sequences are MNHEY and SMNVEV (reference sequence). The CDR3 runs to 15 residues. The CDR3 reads CASSPTSQLVHEQYF. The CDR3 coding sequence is TGTGCCAGCAGTCCGACTAGCCAGTTGGTCCACGAGCAGTACTTC.

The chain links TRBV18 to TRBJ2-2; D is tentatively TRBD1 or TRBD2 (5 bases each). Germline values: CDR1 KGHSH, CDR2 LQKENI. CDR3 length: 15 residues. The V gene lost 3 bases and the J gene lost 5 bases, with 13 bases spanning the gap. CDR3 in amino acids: CASSPGTTKTGELFF. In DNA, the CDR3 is TGTGCCAGCTCACCCGGGACCACAAAAACCGGGGAGCTGTTTTTT.

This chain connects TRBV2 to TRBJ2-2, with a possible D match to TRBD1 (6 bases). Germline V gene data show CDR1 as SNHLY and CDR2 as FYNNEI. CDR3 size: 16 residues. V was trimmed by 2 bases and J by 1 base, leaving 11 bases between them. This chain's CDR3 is CASSEPGTRNTGELFF. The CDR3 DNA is TGTGCCAGCAGTGAACCCGGGACACGGAACACCGGGGAGCTGTTTTTT.

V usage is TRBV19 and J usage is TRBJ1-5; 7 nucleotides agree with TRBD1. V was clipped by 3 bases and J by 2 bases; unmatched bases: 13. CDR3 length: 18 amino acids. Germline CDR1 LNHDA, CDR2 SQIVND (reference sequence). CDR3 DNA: TGTGCCAGTAGTATTAGGGTGGGAACAGGGGTTGGCAATCAGCCCCAGCATTTT. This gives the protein CASSIRVGTGVGNQPQHF.

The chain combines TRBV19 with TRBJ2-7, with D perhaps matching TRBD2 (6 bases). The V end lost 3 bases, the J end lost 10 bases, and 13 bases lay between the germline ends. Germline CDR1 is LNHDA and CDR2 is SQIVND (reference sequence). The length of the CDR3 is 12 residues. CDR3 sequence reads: CASSMVEGSQYF. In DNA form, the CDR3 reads TGTGCCAGTAGTATGGTGGAGGGGAGTCAGTACTTC.

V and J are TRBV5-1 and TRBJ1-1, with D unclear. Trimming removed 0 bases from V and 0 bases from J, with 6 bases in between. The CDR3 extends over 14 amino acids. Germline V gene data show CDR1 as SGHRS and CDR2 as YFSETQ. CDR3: CASSLERLNTEAFF. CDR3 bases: TGCGCCAGCAGCTTGGAGCGGCTGAACACTGAAGCTTTCTTT.

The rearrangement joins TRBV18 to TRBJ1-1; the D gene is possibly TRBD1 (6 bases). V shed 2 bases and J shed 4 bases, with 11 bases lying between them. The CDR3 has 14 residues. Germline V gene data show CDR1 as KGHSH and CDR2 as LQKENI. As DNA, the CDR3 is TGTGCCAGCTCACCAAACAGGGTTACCACTGAAGCTTTCTTT. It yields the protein CASSPNRVTTEAFF.

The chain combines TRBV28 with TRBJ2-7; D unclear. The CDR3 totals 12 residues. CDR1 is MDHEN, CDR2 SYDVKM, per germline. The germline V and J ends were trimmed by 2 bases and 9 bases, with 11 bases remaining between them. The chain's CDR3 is CASSLGSTWQYF. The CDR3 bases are TGTGCCAGCAGTTTAGGGTCCACCTGGCAGTACTTC.

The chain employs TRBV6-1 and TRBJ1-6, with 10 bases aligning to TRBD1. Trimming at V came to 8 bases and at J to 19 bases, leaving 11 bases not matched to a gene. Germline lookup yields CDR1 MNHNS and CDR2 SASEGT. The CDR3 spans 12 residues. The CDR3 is CASGRQGASVHF. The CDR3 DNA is TGTGCCAGCGGACGACAGGGGGCGAGTGTTCACTTT.

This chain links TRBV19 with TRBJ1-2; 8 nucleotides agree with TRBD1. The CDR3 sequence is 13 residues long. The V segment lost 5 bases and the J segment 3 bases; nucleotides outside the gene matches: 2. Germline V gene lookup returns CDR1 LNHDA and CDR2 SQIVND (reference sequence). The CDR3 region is CASSGTGDYGYTF. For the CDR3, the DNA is TGTGCCAGTAGTGGGACAGGAGACTATGGCTACACCTTC.

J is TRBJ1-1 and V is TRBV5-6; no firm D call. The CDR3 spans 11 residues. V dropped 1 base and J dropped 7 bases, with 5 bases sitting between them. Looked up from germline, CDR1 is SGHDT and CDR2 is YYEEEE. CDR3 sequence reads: CASSLHLEAFF. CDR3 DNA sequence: TGTGCCAGCAGCTTGCATCTTGAAGCTTTCTTT. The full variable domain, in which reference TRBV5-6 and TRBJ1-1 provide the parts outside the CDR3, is DAGVTQSPTHLIKTRGQQVTLRCSPKSGHDTVSWYQQALGQGPQFIFQYYEEEERQRGNFPDRFSGHQFPNYSSELNVNALLLGDSALYLCASSLHLEAFFGQGTRLTVV.

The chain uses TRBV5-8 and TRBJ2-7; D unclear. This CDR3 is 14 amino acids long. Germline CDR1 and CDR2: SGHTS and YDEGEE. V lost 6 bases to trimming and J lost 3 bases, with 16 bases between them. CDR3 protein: CASIEDRRFYEQYF. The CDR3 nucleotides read TGTGCCAGCATCGAGGACCGCAGGTTCTACGAGCAGTACTTC.

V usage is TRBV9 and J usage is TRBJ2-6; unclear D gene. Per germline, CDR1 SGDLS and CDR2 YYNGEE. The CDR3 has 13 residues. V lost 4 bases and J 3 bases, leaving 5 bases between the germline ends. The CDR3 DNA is TGTGCCAGCAGCCCCAGTGGGGCCAACGTCCTGACTTTC. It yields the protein CASSPSGANVLTF.